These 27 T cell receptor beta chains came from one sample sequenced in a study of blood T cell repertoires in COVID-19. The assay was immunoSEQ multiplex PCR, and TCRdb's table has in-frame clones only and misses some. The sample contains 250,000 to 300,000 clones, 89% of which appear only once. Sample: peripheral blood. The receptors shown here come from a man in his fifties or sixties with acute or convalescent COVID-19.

CDR3 sequence (DNA): TGTGCCAGCTCACTGGGCAGCACAGATACGCAGTATTTT. It encodes CASSLGSTDTQYF. The chain recombines TRBV18 with TRBJ2-3; D not resolved. CDR1 is KGHSH, CDR2 LQKENI, per germline. The CDR3 is made up of 13 amino acids. Trimming took off 4 bases at V and 0 bases at J, with 5 bases between the two ends.

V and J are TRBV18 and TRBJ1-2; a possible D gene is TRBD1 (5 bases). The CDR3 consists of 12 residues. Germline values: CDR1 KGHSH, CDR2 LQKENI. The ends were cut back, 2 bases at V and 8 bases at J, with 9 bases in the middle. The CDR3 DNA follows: TGTGCCAGCTCACCAAGCGGGACGGGCTACACCTTC. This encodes CASSPSGTGYTF.

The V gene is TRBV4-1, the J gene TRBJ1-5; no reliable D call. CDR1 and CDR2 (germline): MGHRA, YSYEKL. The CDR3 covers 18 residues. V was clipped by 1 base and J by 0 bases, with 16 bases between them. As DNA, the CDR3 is TGCGCCAGCAGCCAAGCCCCCCCGGTCCTATATAGCAATCAGCCCCAGCATTTT. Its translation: CASSQAPPVLYSNQPQHF.

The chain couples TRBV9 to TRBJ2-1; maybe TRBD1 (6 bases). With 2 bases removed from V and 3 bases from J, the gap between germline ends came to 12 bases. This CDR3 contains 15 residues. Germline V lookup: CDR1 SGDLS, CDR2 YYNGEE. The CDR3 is CASSVAGTHYNEQFF. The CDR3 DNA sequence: TGTGCCAGCAGCGTCGCCGGGACACACTACAATGAGCAGTTCTTC. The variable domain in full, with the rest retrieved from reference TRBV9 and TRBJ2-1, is DSGVTQTPKHLITATGQRVTLRCSPRSGDLSVYWYQQSLDQGLQFLIQYYNGEERAKGNILERFSAQQFPDLHSELNLSSLELGDSALYFCASSVAGTHYNEQFFGPGTRLTVL.

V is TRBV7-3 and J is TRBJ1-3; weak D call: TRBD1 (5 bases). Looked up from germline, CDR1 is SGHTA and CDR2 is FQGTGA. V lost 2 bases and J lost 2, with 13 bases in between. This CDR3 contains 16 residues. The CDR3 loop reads CASSLAPAGAGNTIYF. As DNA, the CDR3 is TGTGCCAGCAGCTTAGCCCCCGCGGGGGCTGGAAACACCATATATTTT. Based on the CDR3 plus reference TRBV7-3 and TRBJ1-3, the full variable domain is GAGVSQTPSNKVTEKGKYVELRCDPISGHTALYWYRQSLGQGPEFLIYFQGTGAADDSGLPNDRFFAVRPEGSVSTLKIQRTERGDSAVYLCASSLAPAGAGNTIYFGEGSWLTVV.

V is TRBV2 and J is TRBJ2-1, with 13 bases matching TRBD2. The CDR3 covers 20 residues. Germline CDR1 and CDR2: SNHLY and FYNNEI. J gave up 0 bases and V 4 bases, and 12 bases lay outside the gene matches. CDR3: CASSATPGLAGTSSYNEQFF. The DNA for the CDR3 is TGTGCCAGCAGTGCGACCCCGGGACTAGCGGGGACTAGCTCCTACAATGAGCAGTTCTTC.

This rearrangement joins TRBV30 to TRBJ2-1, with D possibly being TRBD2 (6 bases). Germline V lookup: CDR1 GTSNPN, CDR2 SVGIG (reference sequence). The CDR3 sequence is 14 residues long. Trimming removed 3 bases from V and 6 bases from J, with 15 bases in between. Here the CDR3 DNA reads TGTGCCTGGAGCGCCTTGACTAGGAGCAATGAGCAGTTCTTC. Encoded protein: CAWSALTRSNEQFF.

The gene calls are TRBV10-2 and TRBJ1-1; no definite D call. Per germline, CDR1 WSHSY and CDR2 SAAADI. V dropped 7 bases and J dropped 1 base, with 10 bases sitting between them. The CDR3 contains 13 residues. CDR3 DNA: TGCGCCAGCAATACAGACGGGAACACTGAAGCTTTCTTT. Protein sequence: CASNTDGNTEAFF.

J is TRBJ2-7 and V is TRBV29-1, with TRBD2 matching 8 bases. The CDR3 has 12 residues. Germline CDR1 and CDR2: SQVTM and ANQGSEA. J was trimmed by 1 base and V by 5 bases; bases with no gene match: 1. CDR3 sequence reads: CSVREGSYEQYF. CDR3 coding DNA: TGCAGCGTTCGGGAGGGGTCCTACGAGCAGTACTTC.

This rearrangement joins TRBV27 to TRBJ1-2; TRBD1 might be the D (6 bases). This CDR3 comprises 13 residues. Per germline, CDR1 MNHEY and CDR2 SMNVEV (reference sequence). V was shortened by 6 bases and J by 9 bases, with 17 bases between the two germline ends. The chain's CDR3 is CASRPTIGDSYTF. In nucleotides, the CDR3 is TGTGCCAGCAGACCCACCATTGGGGACAGCTACACCTTC.

The CDR3 sequence: CASTGAHGGGTGELFF. CDR3 sequence (DNA): TGTGCCAGTACCGGGGCACACGGGGGGGGCACCGGGGAGCTGTTTTTT. The rearrangement joins TRBV19 to TRBJ2-2, with 8 positions matching TRBD2. The junction had 11 bases not matched to a gene; V was cut back by 7 bases and J by 4 bases. CDR3 length equals 16 residues. The germline gives CDR1 LNHDA, CDR2 SQIVND (reference sequence).

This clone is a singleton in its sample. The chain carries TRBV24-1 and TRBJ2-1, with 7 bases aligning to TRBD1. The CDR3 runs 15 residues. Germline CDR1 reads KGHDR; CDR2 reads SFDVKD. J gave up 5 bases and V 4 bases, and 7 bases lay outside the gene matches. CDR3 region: CATSDRTGVNNEQFF. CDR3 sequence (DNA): TGTGCCACCAGTGACCGGACAGGAGTGAACAATGAGCAGTTCTTC.

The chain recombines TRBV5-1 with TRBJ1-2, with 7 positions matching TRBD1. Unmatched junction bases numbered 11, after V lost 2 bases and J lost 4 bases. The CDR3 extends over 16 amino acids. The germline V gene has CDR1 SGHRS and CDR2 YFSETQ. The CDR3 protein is CASSFGTGVRGYGYTF. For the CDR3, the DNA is TGCGCCAGCAGCTTCGGAACAGGGGTGAGAGGCTATGGCTACACCTTC.

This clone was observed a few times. The CDR3 DNA follows: TGCGCCAGCAGCCCGGACACCGTTATGAACACTGAAGCTTTCTTT. Its translation: CASSPDTVMNTEAFF. The V call is TRBV5-1, the J call TRBJ1-1; possibly TRBD1 for D (5 bases). The germline V gene encodes CDR1 SGHRS and CDR2 YFSETQ. The V and J ends lost 4 bases and 0 bases respectively, with 13 bases between them. The CDR3 sequence is 15 residues long.

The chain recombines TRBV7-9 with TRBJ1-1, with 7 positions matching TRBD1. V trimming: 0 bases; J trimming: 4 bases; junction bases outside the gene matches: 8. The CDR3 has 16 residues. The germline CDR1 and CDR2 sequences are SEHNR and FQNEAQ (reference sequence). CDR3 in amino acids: CASSLAGGGHGTEAFF. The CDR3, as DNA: TGTGCCAGCAGCTTAGCAGGGGGCGGACATGGCACTGAAGCTTTCTTT.

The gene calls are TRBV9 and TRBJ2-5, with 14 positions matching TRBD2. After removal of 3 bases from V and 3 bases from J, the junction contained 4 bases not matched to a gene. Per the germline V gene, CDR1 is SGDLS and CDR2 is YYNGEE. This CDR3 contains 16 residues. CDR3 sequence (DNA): TGTGCCAGCAGCGCTGGGACTAGCGGGGGTAAAGAGACCCAGTACTTC. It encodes CASSAGTSGGKETQYF.

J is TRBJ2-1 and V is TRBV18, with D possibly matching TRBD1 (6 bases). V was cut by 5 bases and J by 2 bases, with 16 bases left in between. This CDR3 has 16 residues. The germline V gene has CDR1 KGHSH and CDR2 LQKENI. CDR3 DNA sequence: TGTGCCAGCTCAGCATTTCAGGGGAGCCCCTACAATGAGCAGTTCTTC. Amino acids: CASSAFQGSPYNEQFF. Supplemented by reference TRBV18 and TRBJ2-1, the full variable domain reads NAGVMQNPRHLVRRRGQEARLRCSPMKGHSHVYWYRQLPEEGLKFMVYLQKENIIDESGMPKERFSAEFPKEGPSILRIQQVVRGDSAAYFCASSAFQGSPYNEQFFGPGTRLTVL.

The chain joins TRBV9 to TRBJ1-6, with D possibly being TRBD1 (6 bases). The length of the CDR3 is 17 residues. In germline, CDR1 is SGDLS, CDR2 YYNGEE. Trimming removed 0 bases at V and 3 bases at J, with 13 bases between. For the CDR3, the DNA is TGTGCCAGCAGCGTAGAGGGGGTAACCCGCTATAATTCACCCCTCCACTTT. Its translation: CASSVEGVTRYNSPLHF.

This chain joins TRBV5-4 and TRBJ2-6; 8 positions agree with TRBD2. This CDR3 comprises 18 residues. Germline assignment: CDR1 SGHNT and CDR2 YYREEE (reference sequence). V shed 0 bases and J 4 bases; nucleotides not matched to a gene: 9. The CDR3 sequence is CASSLEPSGSTGANVLTF. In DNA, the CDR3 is TGTGCCAGCAGCTTGGAGCCTAGCGGGTCTACCGGGGCCAACGTCCTGACTTTC. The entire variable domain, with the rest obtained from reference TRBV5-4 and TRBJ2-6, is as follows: ETGVTQSPTHLIKTRGQQVTLRCSSQSGHNTVSWYQQALGQGPQFIFQYYREEENGRGNFPPRFSGLQFPNYSSELNVNALELDDSALYLCASSLEPSGSTGANVLTFGAGSRLTVL.

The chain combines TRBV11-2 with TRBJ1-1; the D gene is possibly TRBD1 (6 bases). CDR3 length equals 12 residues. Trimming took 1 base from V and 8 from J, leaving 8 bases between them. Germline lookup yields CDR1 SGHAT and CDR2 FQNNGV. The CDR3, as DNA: TGTGCCAGCAGCTTAGCCGGGACAGAAGCTTTCTTT. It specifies CASSLAGTEAFF.

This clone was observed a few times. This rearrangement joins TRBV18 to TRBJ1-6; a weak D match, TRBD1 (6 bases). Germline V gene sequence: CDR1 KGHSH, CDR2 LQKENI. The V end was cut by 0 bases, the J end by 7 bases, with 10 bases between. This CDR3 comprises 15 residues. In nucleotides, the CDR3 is TGTGCCAGCTCACCACCGGCAGGGGACAATTCACCCCTCCACTTT. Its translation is CASSPPAGDNSPLHF.

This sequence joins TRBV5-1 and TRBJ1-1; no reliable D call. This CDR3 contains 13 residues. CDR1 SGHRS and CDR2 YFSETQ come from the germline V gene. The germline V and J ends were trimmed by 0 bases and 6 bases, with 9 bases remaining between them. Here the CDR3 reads CASSLGEVAEAFF. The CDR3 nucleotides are TGCGCCAGCAGCTTGGGGGAGGTGGCTGAAGCTTTCTTT.

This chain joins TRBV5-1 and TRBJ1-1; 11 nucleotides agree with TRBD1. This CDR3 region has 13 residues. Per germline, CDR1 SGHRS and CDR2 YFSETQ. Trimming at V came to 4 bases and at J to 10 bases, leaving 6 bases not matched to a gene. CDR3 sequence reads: CASSPGQGAIAFF. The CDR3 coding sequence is TGCGCCAGCAGCCCAGGACAGGGGGCAATAGCTTTCTTT.

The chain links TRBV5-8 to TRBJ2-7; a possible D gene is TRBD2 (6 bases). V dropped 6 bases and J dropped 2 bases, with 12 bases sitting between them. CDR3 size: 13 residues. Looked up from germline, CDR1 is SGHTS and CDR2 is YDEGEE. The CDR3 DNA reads TGTGCCAGCACTCCGGGGGACCCCTACGAGCAGTACTTC. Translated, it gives CASTPGDPYEQYF. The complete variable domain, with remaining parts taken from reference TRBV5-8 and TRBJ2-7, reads EAGVTQSPTHLIKTRGQQATLRCSPISGHTSVYWYQQALGLGLQFLLWYDEGEERNRGNFPPRFSGRQFPNYSSELNVNALELEDSALYLCASTPGDPYEQYFGPGTRLTVT.

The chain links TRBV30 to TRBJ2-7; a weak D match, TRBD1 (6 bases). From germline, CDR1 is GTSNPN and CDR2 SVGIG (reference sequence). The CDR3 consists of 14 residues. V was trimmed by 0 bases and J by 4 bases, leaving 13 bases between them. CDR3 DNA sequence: TGTGCCTGGAGTGTTGGACAGAATGGTTACGAGCAGTACTTC. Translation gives CAWSVGQNGYEQYF. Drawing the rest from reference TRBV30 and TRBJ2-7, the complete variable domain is SQTIHQWPATLVQPVGSPLSLECTVEGTSNPNLYWYRQAAGRGLQLLFYSVGIGQISSEVPQNLSASRPQDRQFILSSKKLLLSDSGFYLCAWSVGQNGYEQYFGPGTRLTVT.

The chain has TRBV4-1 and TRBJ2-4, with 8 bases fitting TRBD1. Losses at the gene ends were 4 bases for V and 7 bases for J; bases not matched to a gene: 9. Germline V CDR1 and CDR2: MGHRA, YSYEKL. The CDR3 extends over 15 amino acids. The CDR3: CASSLMQGAPNIQYF. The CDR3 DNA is TGCGCCAGCAGCCTAATGCAGGGGGCGCCGAACATTCAGTACTTC.

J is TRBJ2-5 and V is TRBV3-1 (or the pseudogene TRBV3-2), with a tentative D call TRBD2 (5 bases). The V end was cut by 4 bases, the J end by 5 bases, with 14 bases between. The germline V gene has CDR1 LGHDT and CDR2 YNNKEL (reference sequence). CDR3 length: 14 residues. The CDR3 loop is CASSPRERGETQYF. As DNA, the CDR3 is TGTGCCAGCAGCCCCCGGGAAAGAGGGGAGACCCAGTACTTC.